Listed below are T cell receptor beta chains from one sample, sequenced in a study of T cells in Graves' hyperthyroidism and ophthalmopathy. TCRdb analysed the multiplex PCR reads with MiXCR anew, one entry per CDR3 protein. The data show approximately 740,000 distinct CDR3 sequences, 14% seen once. The sample was blood. These receptors were obtained from a woman between 18 and 29 years old with Graves' hyperthyroidism. Both conserved end residues are part of each CDR3. D genes are given only for firm matches. Clone size is shown for a subset of rows, as once, few, many or a class of expanded clone.

TRBV27	many	TRBJ2-7	TRBD2	TGTGCCAGCAGTACTGGGGCGGGAGGGTCGTCCTACGAGCAGTACTTC	CASSTGAGGSSYEQYF
TRBV9	many	TRBJ2-5	TRBD1	TGTGCCAGCAGCGCCATGGACAGGGGGGGAGAGACCCAGTACTTC	CASSAMDRGGETQYF
TRBV7-8	many	TRBJ2-7	.	TGTGCCAGCAGCTTAGTTCCCCCCTTCTACGAGCAGTACTTC	CASSLVPPFYEQYF
TRBV20-1	many	TRBJ2-1	TRBD2	TGCAGTGCTAGCCGGACTAGCGGGAAGGGCAATGAGCAGTTCTTC	CSASRTSGKGNEQFF
TRBV20-1	many	TRBJ2-1	TRBD2	TGCAGTGCTAAGGCTAGCGGGAGTCGTGAGCAGTTCTTC	CSAKASGSREQFF
TRBV7-9	.	TRBJ1-2	.	TGTGCCAGCAGCTTAGCCCCGGTGGGGGCGGATGGCTACACCTTC	CASSLAPVGADGYTF
TRBV7-7	many	TRBJ2-7	.	TGTGCTAGCAGCTTAGCCGAGGGGTACGAGCAGTACTTC	CASSLAEGYEQYF
TRBV11-2	many	TRBJ2-2	TRBD1	TGTGCCAACTCGGGCCTAAGAGTCACCCGACAGGGGAAAGTGTTAACCGGGGAGCTGTTTTTT	CANSGLRVTRQGKVLTGELFF
TRBV20-1	many	TRBJ2-7	.	TGCAGTGCTAGACTAGTTGGGATCTCCTACGAGCAGTACTTC	CSARLVGISYEQYF
TRBV30	many	TRBJ2-1	TRBD2	TGTGCCTGGAGTGTCGGGCGGGAGGGCGACGAGCAGTTCTTC	CAWSVGREGDEQFF
TRBV28	few	TRBJ2-7	.	TGTGCCAGCAGAGAACAGGGTTACGAGCAGTACTTC	CASREQGYEQYF
TRBV20-1	many	TRBJ1-4	TRBD1	TGCAGTGCTGGGACAGGGGGTAATGAAAAACTGTTTTTT	CSAGTGGNEKLFF
TRBV20-1	many	TRBJ1-2	.	TGCAGTGCTAGAGAGTTGGGCGGTAACTATGGCTACACCTTC	CSARELGGNYGYTF
TRBV18	many	TRBJ2-7	.	TGTGCCAGCTCACCACCCGGGACCCCGGTTTTGGAGCAGTACTTC	CASSPPGTPVLEQYF
TRBV5-1	many	TRBJ2-2	TRBD1	TGCGCCAGCAGCCTACTCCCGGGACAGGGGAACACCGGGGAGCTGTTTTTT	CASSLLPGQGNTGELFF
TRBV9	.	TRBJ2-3	TRBD2	TGTACCAGCAGCGTAGGGCATGTTCGTCTAGCGGGGTCCACAGATACGCAGTATTTT	CTSSVGHVRLAGSTDTQYF
TRBV19	few	TRBJ2-7	.	TGTGCCAGTAGTATGAGTGAAACAGCCGGCTACTATGAGCAGTACTTC	CASSMSETAGYYEQYF
TRBV19	.	TRBJ2-7	TRBD2	TGTGCCAGTAGGAGGGAGGGGACCTACGAGCAGTACTTC	CASRREGTYEQYF
TRBV20-1	many	TRBJ2-7	TRBD1	TGCAGTGCTAGACTAGGGACAGCGACCTACGAGCAGTACTTC	CSARLGTATYEQYF
TRBV9	few	TRBJ1-4	.	TGTGCCAGCAGCGTAGGTCCGAACGGGAGGGCAACTAATGAAAAACTGTTTTTT	CASSVGPNGRATNEKLFF
TRBV9	many	TRBJ2-3	TRBD2	TGTGCCAGCAGGGCTAGAAGACTAGCGGGCAACACAGATACGCAGTATTTT	CASRARRLAGNTDTQYF
TRBV6-1	many	TRBJ2-2	.	TGTGCCAGCAGGCGGGACAGAGGGAACACCGGGGAGCTGTTTTTT	CASRRDRGNTGELFF
TRBV5-5	many	TRBJ1-2	.	TGTGCCAGCAGCTTGGCGGAGTATGGCTACACCTTC	CASSLAEYGYTF
TRBV5-1	few	TRBJ2-7	.	TGCGCCAGCAGCTTCCTGGGGGGGGCCTCCTACGAGCAGTACTTC	CASSFLGGASYEQYF
TRBV7-3	.	TRBJ2-7	.	TGTGCCAGCAGCTCATCAATGGCCTCCGGCGAGCAGTACTTC	CASSSSMASGEQYF
TRBV24-1	few	TRBJ1-2	.	TGTGCCACCAGTGAATCCTCCTGGGCTAATTACACCTTC	CATSESSWANYTF
TRBV2	many	TRBJ2-7	.	TGTGCCAGCACAGGGTCCTACGAGCAGTACTTC	CASTGSYEQYF
TRBV5-8	few	TRBJ2-5	.	TGTGCCAGCAGCTTGGTGGGGCCCGCAGAGACCCAGTACTTC	CASSLVGPAETQYF
TRBV11-2	many	TRBJ2-7	.	TGTGCCAGCAGCTTGCATCCCGACCTCTCCTACGAGCAGTACTTC	CASSLHPDLSYEQYF
TRBV18	.	TRBJ2-6	.	TGTGCCAGCTCACCACGGAATACGGCACCTTCTGGGGCCAACGTCCTGACTTTC	CASSPRNTAPSGANVLTF
TRBV11-3	.	TRBJ2-7	.	TGTGCCGGCAGCTCTGGACCAGCGTGGGAGCAGCAGTACTTC	CAGSSGPAWEQQYF
TRBV19	few	TRBJ1-5	.	TGTGCCACCTCAAACCAGGGTTCTTCTAGCAATCAGCCCCAGCATTTT	CATSNQGSSSNQPQHF
TRBV7-2	many	TRBJ2-3	TRBD2	TGTGCCAGCAGCCCCTCGGGACTAGCGGGAGCACCAGATACGCAGTATTTT	CASSPSGLAGAPDTQYF
TRBV6-1	many	TRBJ1-6	TRBD1	TGTGCCAGCAGTGTCCTGTCGACAGGGGCGATCGGTTCACCCCTCCACTTT	CASSVLSTGAIGSPLHF
TRBV20-1	many	TRBJ2-7	TRBD2	TGCAGTGCTCCCGCGTCGGCGGGAGGGACCTACGAGCAGTACTTC	CSAPASAGGTYEQYF
TRBV3-1	many	TRBJ2-5	TRBD2	TGTGCCAGCAGCCAAGATCGGGGACTAGCGGGAGTTCAAGAGACCCAGTACTTC	CASSQDRGLAGVQETQYF
TRBV28	.	TRBJ2-3	.	TGTGCCAGCAGTGAACGGCCGGGCGGCAGCACAGATACGCAGTATTTT	CASSERPGGSTDTQYF
TRBV19	few	TRBJ1-2	.	TGTGCCAGTACCATCTTCGGGAGACGGGATGGCTACACCTTC	CASTIFGRRDGYTF
TRBV28	many	TRBJ2-5	.	TGTGCCAGCACCATAACTAGCCTCTCAGAGACCCAGTACTTC	CASTITSLSETQYF
TRBV7-3	.	TRBJ2-1	.	TGTGCCAGCAGCTTAATCCAAACCCGGGTTACGAATGAGCAGTTCTTC	CASSLIQTRVTNEQFF
TRBV9	.	TRBJ1-1	.	TGTGCCAGCAGCGTAGAGGCACGGGGGACTGAAGCTTTCTTT	CASSVEARGTEAFF
TRBV7-3	many	TRBJ2-2	.	TGTGCCAGCAGCTTAGCTGTTACGGGGGAGCTGTTTTTT	CASSLAVTGELFF
TRBV30	many	TRBJ1-1	.	TGTGCCTGGCAGGGGTCGGTACGGAACACTGAAGCTTTCTTT	CAWQGSVRNTEAFF
TRBV19	.	TRBJ2-7	TRBD2	TGTGCCAGTAGTATCCTTAGCGGGAGCTCCTACAATGAGCAGTACTTC	CASSILSGSSYNEQYF
TRBV3-1	many	TRBJ2-7	.	TGTGCCAGCAGCCAAGTGGAACAGACCTACGAGCAGTACTTC	CASSQVEQTYEQYF
TRBV29-1	few	TRBJ2-1	.	TGCAGCGTTGAAAGAGCAGAGCTCTACAATGAGCAGTTCTTC	CSVERAELYNEQFF
TRBV2	many	TRBJ1-5	.	TGTGCCAGCAGGAGCCAATGGACTGCCCAGCATTTT	CASRSQWTAQHF
TRBV7-8	few	TRBJ2-2	.	TGTGCCAGCAGCTCCTACAGGTTTCCCCCCGGGGAGCTGTTTTTT	CASSSYRFPPGELFF
TRBV7-9	few	TRBJ1-1	.	TGTGCCAGCAGCTCACACGATCGCCGGGACTTTCGGGCTTTCTTT	CASSSHDRRDFRAFF
TRBV28	few	TRBJ2-6	.	TGTGCCAGCAGCAGGGGTTTAAGGGCCAACGTCCTGACTTTC	CASSRGLRANVLTF
TRBV6-5	few	TRBJ2-7	.	TGTGCCAGCAGTTACTCTTCCGCCGGGTCCTACGAGCAGTACTTC	CASSYSSAGSYEQYF
TRBV30	many	TRBJ2-2	TRBD2	TGTGCCTGGAAAGTTAGCGGGACGAACACCGGGGAGCTGTTTTTT	CAWKVSGTNTGELFF
TRBV9	.	TRBJ2-7	TRBD2	TGTGCCAGCAGCGAGGACGGGAGGTCCTACGAGCAGTACTTC	CASSEDGRSYEQYF
TRBV19	.	TRBJ2-7	TRBD2	TGTGCCAGTAGTCCCACAGGGGCGGGAGGGCCTATAGGATACGAGCAGTACTTC	CASSPTGAGGPIGYEQYF
TRBV19	.	TRBJ2-7	TRBD1	TGTGCCAGTAGTAAGCCGGGACAGGGGTCCGAGCAGTACTTC	CASSKPGQGSEQYF